This T cell receptor beta chain is drawn from a study of T cells after yellow fever vaccination. Germline V gene sequence: CDR1 SNHLY, CDR2 FYNNEI. Deletions cut 6 bases from V and 2 bases from J, with 19 bases between. This CDR3 has 16 residues. Overall study findings and caveats: Weaker, the secondary response peaked sooner, at day 5 versus 15. One caveat is that FACS-sorted repertoires could contain abundant clonotypes contaminating from the bulk population.

As to this clonotype: Its antigen remains unidentified.

MiXCR, applied by TCRdb to the 5' RACE reads, yields one record per CDR3 protein. Found here are 200,000 or so distinct CDR3 sequences, over 6.5% of them singletons; the top ten hold more than 0.85%. The sample was CD4+ T cells sorted from PBMCs, taken on the day of the yellow fever booster vaccination. V and J are TRBV2 and TRBJ2-5, with D perhaps matching TRBD2 (6 bases). The sequence derives from a young man who received the YFV17D yellow fever vaccine. CDR3 residues: CASSGGIQVGQETQYF. The CDR3 coding sequence is TGTGCCAGCAGCGGCGGGATTCAAGTGGGGCAAGAGACCCAGTACTTC.